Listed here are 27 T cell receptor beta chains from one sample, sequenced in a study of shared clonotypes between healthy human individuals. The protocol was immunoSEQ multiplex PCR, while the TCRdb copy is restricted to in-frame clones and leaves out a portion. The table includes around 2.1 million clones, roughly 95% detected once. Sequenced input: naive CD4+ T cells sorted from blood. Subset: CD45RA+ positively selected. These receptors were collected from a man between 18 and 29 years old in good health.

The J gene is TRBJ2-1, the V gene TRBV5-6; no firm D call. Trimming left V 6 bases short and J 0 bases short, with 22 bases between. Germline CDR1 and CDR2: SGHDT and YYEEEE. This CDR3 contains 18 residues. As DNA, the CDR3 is TGTGCCAGCACCCCTCGAGAGAGAAGATTCAGCTCCTACAATGAGCAGTTCTTC. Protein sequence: CASTPRERRFSSYNEQFF.

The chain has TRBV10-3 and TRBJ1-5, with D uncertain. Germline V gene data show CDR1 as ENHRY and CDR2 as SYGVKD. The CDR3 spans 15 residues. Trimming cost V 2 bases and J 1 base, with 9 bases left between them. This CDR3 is CAISEGDRSNQPQHF. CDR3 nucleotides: TGTGCCATCAGTGAGGGTGATAGGAGCAATCAGCCCCAGCATTTT.

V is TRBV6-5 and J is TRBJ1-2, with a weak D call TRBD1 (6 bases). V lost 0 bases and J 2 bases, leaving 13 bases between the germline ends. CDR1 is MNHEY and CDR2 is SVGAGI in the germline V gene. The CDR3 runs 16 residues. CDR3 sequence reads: CASSYSTTGLNYGYTF. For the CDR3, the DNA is TGTGCCAGCAGTTACTCGACCACAGGGCTAAACTATGGCTACACCTTC.

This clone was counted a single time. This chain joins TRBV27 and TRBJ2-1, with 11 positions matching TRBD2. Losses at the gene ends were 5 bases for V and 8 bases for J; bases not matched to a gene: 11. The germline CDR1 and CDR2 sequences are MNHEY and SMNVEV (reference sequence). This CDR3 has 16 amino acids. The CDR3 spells CASSLGLAGGRDEQFF. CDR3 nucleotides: TGTGCCAGCAGTCTCGGGCTAGCGGGAGGTCGGGATGAGCAGTTCTTC.

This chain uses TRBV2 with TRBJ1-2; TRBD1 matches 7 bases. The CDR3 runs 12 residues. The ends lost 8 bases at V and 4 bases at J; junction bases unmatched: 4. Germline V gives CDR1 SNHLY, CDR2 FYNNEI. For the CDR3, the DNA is TGTGCCAGCGGGACAGATTCCTATGGCTACACCTTC. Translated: CASGTDSYGYTF.

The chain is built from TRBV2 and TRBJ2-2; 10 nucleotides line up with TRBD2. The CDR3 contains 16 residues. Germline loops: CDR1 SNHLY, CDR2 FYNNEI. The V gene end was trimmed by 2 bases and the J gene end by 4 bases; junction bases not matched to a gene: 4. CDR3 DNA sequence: TGTGCCAGCAGTGAACAGGGGACTAGCGTCACCGGGGAGCTGTTTTTT. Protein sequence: CASSEQGTSVTGELFF.

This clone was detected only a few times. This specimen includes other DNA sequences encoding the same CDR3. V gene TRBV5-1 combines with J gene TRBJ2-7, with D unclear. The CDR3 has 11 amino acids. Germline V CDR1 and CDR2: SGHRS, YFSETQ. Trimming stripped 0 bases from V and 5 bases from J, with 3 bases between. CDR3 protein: CASSLEHEQYF. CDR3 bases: TGCGCCAGCAGCTTGGAACACGAGCAGTACTTC.

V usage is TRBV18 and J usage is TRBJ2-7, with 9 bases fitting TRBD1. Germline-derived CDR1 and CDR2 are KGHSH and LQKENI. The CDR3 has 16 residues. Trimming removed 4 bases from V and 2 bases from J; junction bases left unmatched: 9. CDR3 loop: CASSRNTGTGTYEQYF. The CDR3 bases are TGTGCCAGCTCACGAAATACCGGGACAGGGACCTACGAGCAGTACTTC. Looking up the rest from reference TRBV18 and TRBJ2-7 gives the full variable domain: NAGVMQNPRHLVRRRGQEARLRCSPMKGHSHVYWYRQLPEEGLKFMVYLQKENIIDESGMPKERFSAEFPKEGPSILRIQQVVRGDSAAYFCASSRNTGTGTYEQYFGPGTRLTVT.

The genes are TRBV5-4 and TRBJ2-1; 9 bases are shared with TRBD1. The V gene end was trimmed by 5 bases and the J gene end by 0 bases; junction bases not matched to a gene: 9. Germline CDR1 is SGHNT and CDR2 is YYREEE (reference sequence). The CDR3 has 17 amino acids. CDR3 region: CASRRTGGIGSYNEQFF. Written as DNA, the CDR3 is TGTGCCAGCAGACGCACAGGGGGCATCGGCTCCTACAATGAGCAGTTCTTC.

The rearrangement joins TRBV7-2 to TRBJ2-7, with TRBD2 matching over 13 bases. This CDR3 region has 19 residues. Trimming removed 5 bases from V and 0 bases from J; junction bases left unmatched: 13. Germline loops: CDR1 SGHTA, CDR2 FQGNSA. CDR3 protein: CASSPGGGLAGPSSYEQYF. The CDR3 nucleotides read TGTGCCAGCAGCCCCGGTGGGGGACTAGCGGGGCCTAGCTCCTACGAGCAGTACTTC. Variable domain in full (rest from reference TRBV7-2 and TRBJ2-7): GAGVSQSPSNKVTEKGKDVELRCDPISGHTALYWYRQSLGQGLEFLIYFQGNSAPDKSGLPSDRFSAERTGGSVSTLTIQRTQQEDSAVYLCASSPGGGLAGPSSYEQYFGPGTRLTVT.

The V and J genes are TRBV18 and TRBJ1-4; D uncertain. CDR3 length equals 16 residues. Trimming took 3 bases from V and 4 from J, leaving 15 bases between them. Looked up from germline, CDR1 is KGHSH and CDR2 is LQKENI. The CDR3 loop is CASSPREIANNEKLFF. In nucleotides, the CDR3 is TGTGCCAGCTCACCGAGGGAAATAGCAAATAATGAAAAACTGTTTTTT.

CDR3 sequence (DNA): TGTGCCAGCAGTGACTGGGGTGCAGCTAACTATGGCTACACCTTC. As protein: CASSDWGAANYGYTF. The V and J genes are TRBV6-1 and TRBJ1-2; D not resolved. Trimming took off 3 bases at V and 0 bases at J, with 11 bases between the two ends. The CDR3 has 15 residues. Germline CDR1 MNHNS, CDR2 SASEGT.

The CDR3 protein is CASRAGSTNYGYTF. CDR3 in DNA: TGTGCCAGCAGGGCAGGGAGCACTAACTATGGCTACACCTTC. The chain uses TRBV6-5 and TRBJ1-2, with a tentative D call TRBD1 (5 bases). The CDR3 length is 14 residues. Deletions cut 6 bases from V and 0 bases from J, with 11 bases between. CDR1 MNHEY and CDR2 SVGAGI come from the germline V gene.

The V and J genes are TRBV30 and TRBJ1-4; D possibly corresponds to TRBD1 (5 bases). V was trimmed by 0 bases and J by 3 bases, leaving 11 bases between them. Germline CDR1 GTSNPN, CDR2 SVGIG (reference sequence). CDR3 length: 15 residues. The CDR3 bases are TGTGCCTGGAGTGTACAGGCGTCGGCTAATGAAAAACTGTTTTTT. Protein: CAWSVQASANEKLFF.

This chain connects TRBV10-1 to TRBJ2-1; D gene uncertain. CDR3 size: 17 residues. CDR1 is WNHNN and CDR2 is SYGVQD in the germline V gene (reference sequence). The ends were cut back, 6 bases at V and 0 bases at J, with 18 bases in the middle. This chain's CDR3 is CASSGGGLTSSYNEQFF. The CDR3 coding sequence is TGCGCCAGCAGCGGTGGCGGTCTGACCAGCTCCTACAATGAGCAGTTCTTC.

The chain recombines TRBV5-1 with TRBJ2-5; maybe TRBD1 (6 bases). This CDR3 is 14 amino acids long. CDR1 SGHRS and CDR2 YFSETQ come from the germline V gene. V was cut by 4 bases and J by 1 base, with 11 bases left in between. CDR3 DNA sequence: TGCGCCAGCAGCGGTGTAGGGGGCCAAGAGACCCAGTACTTC. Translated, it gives CASSGVGGQETQYF.

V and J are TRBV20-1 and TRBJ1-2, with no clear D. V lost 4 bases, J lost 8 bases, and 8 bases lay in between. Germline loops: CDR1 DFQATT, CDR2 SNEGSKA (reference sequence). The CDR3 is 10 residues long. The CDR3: CSAMNGGYTF. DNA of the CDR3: TGCAGTGCTATGAACGGAGGCTACACCTTC.

CDR3 sequence reads: CASSRDSSSSGANVLTF. The CDR3 DNA reads as TGTGCCAGCAGCCGGGACAGCTCATCCTCTGGGGCCAACGTCCTGACTTTC. The chain employs TRBV7-9 and TRBJ2-6, with 7 bases identical to TRBD1. The CDR3 is 17 amino acids. V dropped 5 bases and J dropped 0; count of bases not matched to a gene: 7. CDR1 is SEHNR and CDR2 is FQNEAQ in the germline V gene (reference sequence).

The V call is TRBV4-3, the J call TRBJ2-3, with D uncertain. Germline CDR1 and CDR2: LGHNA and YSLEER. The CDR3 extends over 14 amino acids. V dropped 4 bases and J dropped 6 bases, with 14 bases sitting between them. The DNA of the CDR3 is TGCGCCAGCAGCCCCTCGTCGTCGTCTGATACGCAGTATTTT. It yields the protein CASSPSSSSDTQYF.

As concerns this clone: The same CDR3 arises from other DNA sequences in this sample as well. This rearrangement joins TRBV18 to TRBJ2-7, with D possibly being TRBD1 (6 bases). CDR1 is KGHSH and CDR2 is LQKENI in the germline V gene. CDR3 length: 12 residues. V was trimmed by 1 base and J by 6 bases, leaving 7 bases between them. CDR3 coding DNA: TGTGCCAGCTCACCACTGGGGGCCGAGCAGTACTTC. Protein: CASSPLGAEQYF.

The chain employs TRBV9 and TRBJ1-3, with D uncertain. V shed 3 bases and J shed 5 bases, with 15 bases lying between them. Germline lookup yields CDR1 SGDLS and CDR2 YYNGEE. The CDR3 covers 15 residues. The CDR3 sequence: CASSDPTRARNTIYF. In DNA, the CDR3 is TGTGCCAGCAGCGACCCGACGAGGGCAAGAAACACCATATATTTT.

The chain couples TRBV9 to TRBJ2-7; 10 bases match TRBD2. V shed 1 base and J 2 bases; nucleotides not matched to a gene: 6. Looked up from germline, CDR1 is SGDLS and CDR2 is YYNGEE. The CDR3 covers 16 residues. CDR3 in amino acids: CASSVSGRGRPYEQYF. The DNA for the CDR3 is TGTGCCAGCAGCGTAAGCGGGAGGGGACGGCCCTACGAGCAGTACTTC.

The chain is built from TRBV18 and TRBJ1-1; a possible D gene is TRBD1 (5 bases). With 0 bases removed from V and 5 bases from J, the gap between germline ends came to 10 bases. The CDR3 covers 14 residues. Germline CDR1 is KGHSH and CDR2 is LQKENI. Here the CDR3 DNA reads TGTGCCAGCTCACCACCGATGGGGGGGACTGAAGCTTTCTTT. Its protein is CASSPPMGGTEAFF.

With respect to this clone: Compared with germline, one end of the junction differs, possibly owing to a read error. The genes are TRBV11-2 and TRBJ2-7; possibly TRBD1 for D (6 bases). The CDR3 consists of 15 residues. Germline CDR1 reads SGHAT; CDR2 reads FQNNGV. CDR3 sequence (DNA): TGTGCCAGCAGCGTAGAGACAGGTTCTAACTACGAGCAGTACTTC. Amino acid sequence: CASSVETGSNYEQYF.

CDR3 in amino acids: CASSRRGRGHMMGTDTQYF. The CDR3 nucleotides read TGTGCCAGCAGTCGCAGGGGGCGCGGTCATATGATGGGCACAGATACGCAGTATTTT. The chain carries TRBV5-4 and TRBJ2-3, with 8 bases fitting TRBD1. This CDR3 contains 19 residues. J was trimmed by 1 base and V by 5 bases; bases with no gene match: 18. Germline CDR1 and CDR2: SGHNT and YYREEE (reference sequence).

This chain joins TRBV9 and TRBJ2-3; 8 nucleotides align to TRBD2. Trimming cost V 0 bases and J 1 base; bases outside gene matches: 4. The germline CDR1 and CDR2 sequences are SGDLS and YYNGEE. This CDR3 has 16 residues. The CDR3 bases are TGTGCCAGCAGCGTAGGTGTGACTAGCGGCACAGATACGCAGTATTTT. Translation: CASSVGVTSGTDTQYF.

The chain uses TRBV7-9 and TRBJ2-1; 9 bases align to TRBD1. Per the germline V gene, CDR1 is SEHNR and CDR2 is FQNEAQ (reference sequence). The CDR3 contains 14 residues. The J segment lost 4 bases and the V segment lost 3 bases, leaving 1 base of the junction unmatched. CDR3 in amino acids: CASSFGTGYNEQFF. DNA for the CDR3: TGTGCCAGCAGCTTCGGGACAGGGTACAATGAGCAGTTCTTC.